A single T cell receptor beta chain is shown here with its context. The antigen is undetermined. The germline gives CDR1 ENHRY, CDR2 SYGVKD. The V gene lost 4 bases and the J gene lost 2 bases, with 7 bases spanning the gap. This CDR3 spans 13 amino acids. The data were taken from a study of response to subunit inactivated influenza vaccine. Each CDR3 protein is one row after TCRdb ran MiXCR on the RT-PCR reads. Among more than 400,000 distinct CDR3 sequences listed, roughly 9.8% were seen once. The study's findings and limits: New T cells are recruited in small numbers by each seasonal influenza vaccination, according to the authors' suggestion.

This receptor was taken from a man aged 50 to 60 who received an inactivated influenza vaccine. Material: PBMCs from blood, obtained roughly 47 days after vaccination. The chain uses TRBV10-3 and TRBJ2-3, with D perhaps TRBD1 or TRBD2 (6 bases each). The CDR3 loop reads CAISGGATDTQYF. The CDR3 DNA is TGTGCCATCAGTGGGGGGGCCACAGATACGCAGTATTTT.